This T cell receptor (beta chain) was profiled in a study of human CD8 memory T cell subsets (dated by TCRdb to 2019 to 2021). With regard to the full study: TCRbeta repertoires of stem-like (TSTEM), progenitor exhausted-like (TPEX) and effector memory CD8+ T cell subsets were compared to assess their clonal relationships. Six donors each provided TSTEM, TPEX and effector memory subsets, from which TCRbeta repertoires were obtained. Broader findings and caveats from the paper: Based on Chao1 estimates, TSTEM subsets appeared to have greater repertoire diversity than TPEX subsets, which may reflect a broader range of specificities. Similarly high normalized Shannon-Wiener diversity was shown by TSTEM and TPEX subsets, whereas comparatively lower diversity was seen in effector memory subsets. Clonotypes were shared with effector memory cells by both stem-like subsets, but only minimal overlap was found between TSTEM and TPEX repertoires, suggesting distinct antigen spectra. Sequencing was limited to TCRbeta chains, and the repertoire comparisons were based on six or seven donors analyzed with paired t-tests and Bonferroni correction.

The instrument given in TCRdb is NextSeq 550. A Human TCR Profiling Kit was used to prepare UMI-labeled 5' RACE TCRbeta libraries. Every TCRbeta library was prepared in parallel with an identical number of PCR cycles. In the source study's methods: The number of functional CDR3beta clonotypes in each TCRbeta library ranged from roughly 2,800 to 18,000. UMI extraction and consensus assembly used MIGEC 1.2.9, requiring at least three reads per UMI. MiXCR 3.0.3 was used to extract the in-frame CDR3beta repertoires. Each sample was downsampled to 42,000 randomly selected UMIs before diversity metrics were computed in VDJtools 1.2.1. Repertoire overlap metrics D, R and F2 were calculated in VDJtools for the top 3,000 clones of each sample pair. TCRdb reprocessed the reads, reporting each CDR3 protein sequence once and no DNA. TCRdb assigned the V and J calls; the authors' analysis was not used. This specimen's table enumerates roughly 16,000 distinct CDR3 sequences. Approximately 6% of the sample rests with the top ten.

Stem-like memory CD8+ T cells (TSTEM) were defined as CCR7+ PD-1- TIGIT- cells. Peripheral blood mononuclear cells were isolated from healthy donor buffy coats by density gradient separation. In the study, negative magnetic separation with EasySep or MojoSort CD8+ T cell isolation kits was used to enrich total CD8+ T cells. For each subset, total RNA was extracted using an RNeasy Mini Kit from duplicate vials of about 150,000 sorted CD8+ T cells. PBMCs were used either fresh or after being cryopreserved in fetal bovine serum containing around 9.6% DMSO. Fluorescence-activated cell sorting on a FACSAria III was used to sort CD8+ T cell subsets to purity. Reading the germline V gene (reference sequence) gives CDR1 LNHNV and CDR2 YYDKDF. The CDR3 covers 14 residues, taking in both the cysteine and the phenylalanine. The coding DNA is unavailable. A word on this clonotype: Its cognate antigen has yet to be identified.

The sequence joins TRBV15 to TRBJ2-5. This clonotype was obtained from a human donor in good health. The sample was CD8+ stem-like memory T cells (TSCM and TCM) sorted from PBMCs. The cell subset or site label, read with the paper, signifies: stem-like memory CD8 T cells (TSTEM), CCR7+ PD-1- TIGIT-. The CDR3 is CATSRESYQETQYF.